The rows below give T cell receptor beta chains drawn from one sample of a study of CD8 T cells in Susac syndrome. Using its own MiXCR run on the immunoSEQ multiplex PCR reads, TCRdb lists one record per CDR3 protein. This table holds roughly 200,000 distinct CDR3 sequences, more than 85% found once. Input material: CD4+ T cells from PBMCs. These receptors were taken from a human donor with multiple sclerosis. Each CDR3 is given with its conserved first and last residue. Each record gives: V gene, D gene, J gene, clone size, CDR3 DNA, CDR3 protein. A D gene is named only where the DNA matches it firmly. Rows may omit the clone size; those that give it use once, few, many or a size class.

v_call: TRBV7-2
d_call: TRBD1
j_call: TRBJ2-1
clone_size: .
cdr3_nt: TGTGCCAGCACATATGCCGGGACAGGGTTATGGAATGAGCAGTTCTTC
cdr3_aa: CASTYAGTGLWNEQFF

v_call: TRBV29-1
d_call: .
j_call: TRBJ1-1
clone_size: .
cdr3_nt: TGCAGCGCGTCGGACCCGAACATTGAAGCTTTCTTT
cdr3_aa: CSASDPNIEAFF

v_call: TRBV7-9
d_call: .
j_call: TRBJ1-5
clone_size: .
cdr3_nt: TGTGCCAGCAGCCCCGCAGGCAATCAGCCCCAGCATTTT
cdr3_aa: CASSPAGNQPQHF

v_call: TRBV29-1
d_call: TRBD2
j_call: TRBJ2-1
clone_size: .
cdr3_nt: TGCAGCGTTCAGACTAGCGGGGGGACCTACAATGAGCAGTTCTTC
cdr3_aa: CSVQTSGGTYNEQFF

v_call: TRBV29-1
d_call: TRBD1
j_call: TRBJ1-5
clone_size: .
cdr3_nt: TGCAGCGTAGCCTCCGGGACAGGGACAAATCAGCCCCAGCATTTT
cdr3_aa: CSVASGTGTNQPQHF

v_call: TRBV23-1
d_call: .
j_call: TRBJ1-1
clone_size: .
cdr3_nt: TGCGCCAGCCCCCAGAGGGGGAGAACTGAAGCTTTCTTT
cdr3_aa: CASPQRGRTEAFF

v_call: TRBV3-1
d_call: .
j_call: TRBJ2-2
clone_size: .
cdr3_nt: TGTGCCAGCAGCCCCTCCGGGACGAACACCGGGGAGCTGTTTTTT
cdr3_aa: CASSPSGTNTGELFF

v_call: TRBV27
d_call: TRBD1
j_call: TRBJ2-1
clone_size: .
cdr3_nt: TGTGCCAGCAGTTTTGACAGGGCAGCCATGGGGCAGTTCTTC
cdr3_aa: CASSFDRAAMGQFF

v_call: TRBV25-1
d_call: .
j_call: TRBJ1-4
clone_size: .
cdr3_nt: TGTGCCAGCAGTGGAGCAGGGGAGGGTGAAAAACTGTTTTTT
cdr3_aa: CASSGAGEGEKLFF

v_call: TRBV15
d_call: .
j_call: TRBJ2-7
clone_size: .
cdr3_nt: TGTGCCACCAGCAGAGTTCCCTACGAGCAGTACTTC
cdr3_aa: CATSRVPYEQYF

v_call: TRBV2
d_call: TRBD2
j_call: TRBJ2-1
clone_size: few
cdr3_nt: TGTGCCAGCAGGCTAGCGGGGGAGTACAATGAGCAGTTCTTC
cdr3_aa: CASRLAGEYNEQFF

v_call: TRBV20-1
d_call: .
j_call: TRBJ1-2
clone_size: .
cdr3_nt: TGCAGTGCTATATTCGGTGCCTATGGCTACACCTTC
cdr3_aa: CSAIFGAYGYTF

v_call: TRBV30
d_call: .
j_call: TRBJ1-3
clone_size: .
cdr3_nt: TGTGCCTGGATGGGACAAACGATCTCTGGAAACACCATATATTTT
cdr3_aa: CAWMGQTISGNTIYF

v_call: TRBV30
d_call: .
j_call: TRBJ1-1
clone_size: .
cdr3_nt: TGTGCCTGGTCAAATCACGGGGGGACTGAAGCTTTCTTT
cdr3_aa: CAWSNHGGTEAFF

v_call: TRBV20-1
d_call: TRBD2
j_call: TRBJ2-1
clone_size: .
cdr3_nt: TGCAGTGCCCAACCGGGACTAGCGGGGCCTTCTCCCTACAATGAGCAGTTCTTC
cdr3_aa: CSAQPGLAGPSPYNEQFF